This T cell receptor beta chain was recorded in a study of T cell clones after liver transplantation. The wider study: Apart from three HCV-positive recipients, transplants were for non-autoimmune, non-viral reasons. Samples came pre-transplant, pre-randomization before withdrawal, and post-randomization after withdrawal ended. Standard immunosuppression, with no induction, continued until 12-24 months after transplant.

Assay: immunoSEQ multiplex PCR; the TCRdb copy retains only in-frame clones and omits some. The sample has 55,000 to 80,000 clones, about nine tenths seen once. The V gene end was trimmed by 1 base and the J gene end by 2 bases; junction bases not matched to a gene: 5. Germline V gives CDR1 SGHTA, CDR2 FQGNSA. The CDR3 totals 15 residues. This chain connects TRBV7-2 to TRBJ2-7; 7 bases fit TRBD2. The sequenced sample was CD4+ T cells from blood, obtained before liver transplant. The TCR sequence derives from a human donor who received a liver transplant. CDR3 nucleotide sequence: TGTGCCAGCAGCTTAGGTCTAGCGGTAGCCTACGAGCAGTACTTC. Its translation is CASSLGLAVAYEQYF.